The 26 T cell receptor beta chains in this list originate from one sample, sequenced in a study of T cell responses to AZD1222 COVID-19 vaccine. TCRdb's table, derived via immunoSEQ multiplex PCR, lists solely in-frame clones and lacks some. In the table there are under 130,000 clones, over 75% of which are singletons. Material: peripheral blood, obtained on day 0 of AZD1222 vaccination. Every receptor here comes from an adult in good health.

This chain uses TRBV7-9 with TRBJ2-5; 10 nucleotides align to TRBD1. This CDR3 is built from 13 residues. Germline CDR1 and CDR2: SEHNR and FQNEAQ (reference sequence). J was trimmed by 4 bases and V by 5 bases; bases with no gene match: 1. DNA for the CDR3: TGTGCCAGCAGCCGACAGGGGGCAGAGACCCAGTACTTC. Protein: CASSRQGAETQYF.

This clone has more than one count but fewer than ten. The chain has TRBV7-9 and TRBJ2-2; 8 bases are shared with TRBD1. This CDR3 spans 15 amino acids. Germline V gives CDR1 SEHNR, CDR2 FQNEAQ (reference sequence). V shed 5 bases, J shed 2 bases, and the junction held 4 bases outside the gene matches. CDR3 loop: CASSRGQGNTGELFF. The CDR3 DNA reads as TGTGCCAGCAGCCGAGGACAGGGCAACACCGGGGAGCTGTTTTTT.

The rearrangement links TRBV30 to TRBJ2-7; TRBD2 aligns across 10 bases. The CDR3 sequence is 14 residues long. Trimming at V came to 4 bases and at J to 1 base, leaving 4 bases not matched to a gene. Germline V gene data show CDR1 as GTSNPN and CDR2 as SVGIG (reference sequence). The chain's CDR3 is CAWTGTSVSYEQYF. The CDR3 DNA sequence: TGTGCCTGGACGGGGACTAGCGTATCCTACGAGCAGTACTTC.

The chain uses TRBV6-6 and TRBJ1-3, with 8 bases identical to TRBD1. CDR1 and CDR2 (germline): MNHNY, SVGAGI (reference sequence). Trimming removed 5 bases from V and 0 bases from J; junction bases left unmatched: 18. The CDR3 runs 20 residues. The CDR3 coding sequence is TGTGCCAGCAGTCTCGGACAGGGAATAAATTACGCCCTCTCTGGAAACACCATATATTTT. Its protein is CASSLGQGINYALSGNTIYF.

The chain is built from TRBV6-5 and TRBJ2-1, with 9 bases that match TRBD2. V lost 4 bases and J lost 10; bases outside the gene matches: 11. CDR1 and CDR2 from the germline V gene are MNHEY and SVGAGI. The CDR3 has 15 amino acids. In nucleotides, the CDR3 is TGTGCCAGCAGTTCCTTAGCGGGAGTAGTGGAGGAGCAGTTCTTC. This sequence encodes CASSSLAGVVEEQFF.

The chain uses TRBV6-6 and TRBJ2-7, with 8 bases lining up with TRBD2. Per the germline V gene, CDR1 is MNHNY and CDR2 is SVGAGI (reference sequence). V lost 0 bases and J lost 4; bases outside the gene matches: 2. CDR3 length equals 14 residues. Written as DNA, the CDR3 is TGTGCCAGCAGTTACTCGGCGGGGGGTTACGAGCAGTACTTC. Amino acids: CASSYSAGGYEQYF.

This clone was found many times. The identical CDR3 is also encoded by other nucleotide sequences in the sample. For the CDR3, the DNA is TGTGCCAGCAGCCTCCGACAGGGCGGGACTGAAGCTTTCTTT. It is translated as CASSLRQGGTEAFF. The chain joins TRBV3-1 (or the pseudogene TRBV3-2) to TRBJ1-1; 7 bases map to TRBD1. The V segment lost 4 bases and the J segment 5 bases; nucleotides outside the gene matches: 7. CDR1 is LGHDT, CDR2 YNNKEL, per germline (reference sequence). The CDR3 sequence is 14 residues long.

The V gene is TRBV24-1, the J gene TRBJ1-1, with no clear D. The germline V gene encodes CDR1 KGHDR and CDR2 SFDVKD. This CDR3 spans 11 amino acids. V was trimmed by 0 bases and J by 11 bases, leaving 6 bases between them. The CDR3 sequence: CATSDLGRAFF. CDR3 coding DNA: TGTGCCACCAGTGATTTGGGAAGGGCTTTCTTT.

The J gene is TRBJ1-5, the V gene TRBV29-1; possible D gene TRBD1, 6 bases. Germline-derived CDR1 and CDR2 are SQVTM and ANQGSEA. Trimming removed 4 bases at V and 5 bases at J, with 9 bases between. The CDR3 covers 12 residues. The CDR3 is CSVVGADQPQHF. The CDR3 DNA is TGCAGCGTTGTGGGGGCCGATCAGCCCCAGCATTTT.

The V call is TRBV28, the J call TRBJ2-6; D is uncertain. This CDR3 is 16 amino acids long. Trimming cost V 8 bases and J 4 bases, with 18 bases left between them. Germline V CDR1 and CDR2: MDHEN, SYDVKM. The CDR3 sequence is CASLPRAELGANVLTF. Written as DNA, the CDR3 is TGTGCCAGCCTGCCCCGAGCAGAGCTCGGGGCCAACGTCCTGACTTTC.

The chain is built from TRBV6-5 and TRBJ1-5; tentatively, D is TRBD1 (5 bases). The CDR3 contains 13 residues. Trimming pared 6 bases from V and 11 bases from J, leaving 17 bases between. In germline, CDR1 is MNHEY, CDR2 SVGAGI. The CDR3: CASSPPDTMTQHF. As DNA, the CDR3 is TGTGCCAGCAGCCCGCCGGACACTATGACCCAGCATTTT.

This clone appeared once. The rearrangement links TRBV10-1 to TRBJ1-3, with 10 bases fitting TRBD1. Germline trimming cut 6 bases from V and 0 bases from J; bases unmatched to any gene: 11. CDR1 and CDR2 (germline): WNHNN, SYGVQD (reference sequence). The CDR3 consists of 18 residues. The CDR3 DNA reads TGCGCCAGCAGCTTAAGGGGACAGGGGTCGAGCTCTGGAAACACCATATATTTT. It is translated as CASSLRGQGSSSGNTIYF.

The J gene is TRBJ2-3, the V gene TRBV7-2; the match to TRBD2 covers 8 bases. CDR1 and CDR2 (germline): SGHTA, FQGNSA. This CDR3 has 15 residues. V trimming: 2 bases; J trimming: 2 bases; junction bases outside the gene matches: 3. CDR3 in amino acids: CASSLFSGDTDTQYF. The CDR3 DNA reads as TGTGCCAGCAGCTTATTTAGCGGGGACACAGATACGCAGTATTTT.

This chain joins TRBV9 and TRBJ1-2; tentative D call: TRBD1 (5 bases). This CDR3 has 13 amino acids. V lost 7 bases, J lost 7 bases, and 17 bases lay in between. Germline lookup yields CDR1 SGDLS and CDR2 YYNGEE. This CDR3 is CASGAGPITGYTF. CDR3 DNA: TGTGCCAGCGGGGCAGGTCCCATTACTGGCTACACCTTC. Full variable domain (missing parts from reference TRBV9 and TRBJ1-2): DSGVTQTPKHLITATGQRVTLRCSPRSGDLSVYWYQQSLDQGLQFLIQYYNGEERAKGNILERFSAQQFPDLHSELNLSSLELGDSALYFCASGAGPITGYTFGSGTRLTVV.

CDR3: CASSLRATSNQPQHF. The CDR3, as DNA: TGTGCCAGCAGCCTCCGGGCCACTAGCAATCAGCCCCAGCATTTT. The chain links TRBV3-1 (or the pseudogene TRBV3-2) to TRBJ1-5; D ambiguous. CDR3 size: 15 residues. Deletions cut 4 bases from V and 0 bases from J, with 10 bases between. Germline V gene sequence: CDR1 LGHDT, CDR2 YNNKEL (reference sequence).

The chain employs TRBV2 and TRBJ1-5; 7 bases align to TRBD1. After removal of 4 bases from V and 7 bases from J, the junction contained 13 bases not matched to a gene. The germline V gene has CDR1 SNHLY and CDR2 FYNNEI. The CDR3 totals 16 residues. The CDR3 nucleotides are TGTGCCAGCAGTGTTCCAGGGGGGGTAACTCTGCAGCCCCAGCATTTT. Translation: CASSVPGGVTLQPQHF.

The chain recombines TRBV19 with TRBJ2-3; 14 bases line up with TRBD2. V gave up 3 bases and J gave up 1 base; unmatched junction bases: 9. Germline loops: CDR1 LNHDA, CDR2 SQIVND (reference sequence). The CDR3 length is 19 residues. CDR3 protein: CASSIGLAGGLLGTDTQYF. CDR3 sequence (DNA): TGTGCCAGTAGTATCGGACTAGCGGGGGGCCTGCTGGGCACAGATACGCAGTATTTT.

The chain combines TRBV25-1 with TRBJ1-1, with D hard to call. The V and J ends lost 3 bases and 4 bases respectively, with 15 bases between them. The CDR3 contains 15 residues. The germline V gene has CDR1 MGHDK and CDR2 SYGVNS. Here the CDR3 reads CASSENIETGTEAFF. As DNA, the CDR3 is TGTGCCAGCAGTGAGAACATAGAGACGGGCACTGAAGCTTTCTTT. Drawing the rest from reference TRBV25-1 and TRBJ1-1, the complete variable domain is EADIYQTPRYLVIGTGKKITLECSQTMGHDKMYWYQQDPGMELHLIHYSYGVNSTEKGDLSSESTVSRIRTEHFPLTLESARPSHTSQYLCASSENIETGTEAFFGQGTRLTVV.

This CDR3 reads CASSLMENTEAFF. In DNA, the CDR3 is TGTGCCAGCAGCTTAATGGAGAACACTGAAGCTTTCTTT. The V call is TRBV7-6, the J call TRBJ1-1; D gene unclear. The CDR3 runs to 13 residues. Germline V gene sequence: CDR1 SGHVS, CDR2 FNYEAQ. Trimming cost V 2 bases and J 1 base, with 5 bases left between them.

The gene calls are TRBV11-1 and TRBJ2-5; no reliable D call. This CDR3 is built from 13 residues. Trimming took 5 bases from V and 5 from J, leaving 12 bases between them. From germline, CDR1 is SGHAT and CDR2 FQDESV (reference sequence). The CDR3 DNA reads TGTGCCAGCAGCCCCTCGACATCCGAGACCCAGTACTTC. Amino acid sequence: CASSPSTSETQYF.

CDR3 protein: CASSSDEGYTF. CDR3 DNA sequence: TGTGCCAGCAGCTCCGACGAGGGCTACACCTTC. The V gene is TRBV6-5, the J gene TRBJ1-2; D is unclear. Germline loops: CDR1 MNHEY, CDR2 SVGAGI. The V end was cut by 6 bases, the J end by 8 bases, with 10 bases between. There are 11 residues in the CDR3.

The chain is built from TRBV7-2 and TRBJ1-5; possible D gene TRBD1, 5 bases. V gave up 2 bases and J gave up 8 bases, with 10 bases separating them. The germline V gene encodes CDR1 SGHTA and CDR2 FQGNSA. The CDR3 loop spans 13 amino acids. CDR3 bases: TGTGCCAGCAGCTTACGGGACTGGGAGCCCCAGCATTTT. It translates to CASSLRDWEPQHF. Full variable domain (outside the CDR3, taken from reference TRBV7-2 and TRBJ1-5): GAGVSQSPSNKVTEKGKDVELRCDPISGHTALYWYRQSLGQGLEFLIYFQGNSAPDKSGLPSDRFSAERTGGSVSTLTIQRTQQEDSAVYLCASSLRDWEPQHFGDGTRLSIL.

This clone has only one observation. The V call is TRBV6-2 or TRBV6-3, the J call TRBJ2-3; maybe TRBD2 (5 bases). Trimming removed 4 bases at V and 4 bases at J, with 18 bases between. Germline V gene lookup returns CDR1 MNHEY and CDR2 SVGEGT. The CDR3 spans 16 residues. DNA for the CDR3: TGTGCCAGCAGTTCGCCTCAGGAGGTTGTGGCAGATACGCAGTATTTT. Amino acids: CASSSPQEVVADTQYF.

The V call is TRBV10-3, the J call TRBJ2-7, with 7 bases that match TRBD2. The CDR3 consists of 12 residues. With 3 bases clipped from V and 7 bases from J, the junction kept 3 bases outside the gene matches. CDR1 ENHRY and CDR2 SYGVKD come from the germline V gene. The CDR3 sequence: CAISDGAGEQYF. The CDR3 region has the DNA TGTGCCATCAGTGACGGAGCGGGGGAGCAGTACTTC.

The chain recombines TRBV7-2 with TRBJ2-6, with TRBD1 as a possible D gene (5 bases). The CDR3 spans 15 residues. V was trimmed by 3 bases and J by 4 bases, leaving 10 bases between them. Germline loops: CDR1 SGHTA, CDR2 FQGNSA. CDR3 amino acids: CASSFAGSGANVLTF. In DNA, the CDR3 is TGTGCCAGCAGCTTTGCAGGGTCCGGGGCCAACGTCCTGACTTTC.

The chain recombines TRBV28 with TRBJ1-1; no clear D gene. Trimming left V 4 bases short and J 1 base short, with 10 bases between. The CDR3 length is 14 residues. The germline gives CDR1 MDHEN, CDR2 SYDVKM. The CDR3 sequence: CASSSPRPNTEAFF. The CDR3 DNA follows: TGTGCCAGCAGTTCCCCGAGACCGAACACTGAAGCTTTCTTT.